This T cell receptor beta chain appears in the sequencing data of a study of T cell responses to AZD1222 COVID-19 vaccine. Study outcomes and limitations: Repertoires were obtained solely post-peak T cell response. Donor demographics were predominantly white British with a female majority; clonal diversity may be underestimated. CD4 TCRs linked to vaccination spanned spike, dominating at 160-218 and 743-854.

Profiling relied on immunoSEQ multiplex PCR, and the TCRdb table lists in-frame clones only, not all of them. The sample contains about 83,000 clones, roughly 90% of which appear only once. Of note for this clone: No antigen is known for it. Other nucleotide sequences from this sample produce the same CDR3.

This specimen consisted of peripheral blood, obtained on day 0 of MenACWY control vaccination. The TCR sequence derives from an adult in good health.

CDR3 nucleotide sequence: TGTGCCAGCAGCCCCACCACTGAAGCTTTCTTT. Amino acids: CASSPTTEAFF. V usage is TRBV7-8 and J usage is TRBJ1-1, with D unclear. Germline CDR1 reads SGHVS; CDR2 reads FQNEAQ. V was pared by 5 bases and J by 4 bases, with 5 bases between. The CDR3 spans 11 residues. Combining the CDR3 with reference TRBV7-8 and TRBJ1-1 gives the whole variable domain GAGVSQSPRYKVAKRGQDVALRCDPISGHVSLFWYQQALGQGPEFLTYFQNEAQLDKSGLPSDRFFAERPEGSVSTLKIQRTQQEDSAVYLCASSPTTEAFFGQGTRLTVV.